Listed below are T cell receptor beta chains from one sample, sequenced in a study of Ad26.COV2.S vaccination and SARS-CoV-2 variants. Here immunoSEQ multiplex PCR was the method, and the copy in TCRdb shows in-frame clones only, minus some. The repertoire holds roughly 350,000 clones, with approximately 90% as singletons. The sequences come from peripheral blood, collected in a trial of Ad26.COV2.S vaccine versus placebo. These receptors were taken from a person aged 18-60 years who received the Ad26.COV2.S COVID-19 vaccine or a placebo. Each CDR3 is given with its conserved first and last residue. The order of the fields is V gene, CDR3 protein.

>TRBV6-5
CATGTGVADTQYF
>TRBV28
CASSRLAGAPGELFF
>TRBV5-4
CAGGDRDISNQPQHF
>TRBV19
CASSTLSGGMNTEAFF
>TRBV21-1
CASRRVGGGPTEAFF
>TRBV9
CASSVGAEDGQPQHF
>TRBV4-1
CASSPGADPYNEQFF
>TRBV4-1
CASSQVSGNTNTGELFF
>TRBV6-5
CASSRDSYTREAFF
>TRBV7-9
CASSLAGFGRSNSGNTIYF
>TRBV18
CASSQRDQLNTGELFF
>TRBV19
CASSRGDHRAQETQYF
>TRBV6-5
CASSSSLNQPQHF
>TRBV18
CASSPPGQGSTEAFF
>TRBV7-6
CASSLVLSTGGGTGELFF
>TRBV6-5
CASRREMTGELFF
>TRBV19
CASSIPGIHSPLHF
>TRBV27
CASSSHPMTRKDNEQFF
>TRBV15
CATSMGTSVYNEQFF
>TRBV18
CASSHSGHTGELFF
>TRBV2
CASSALALQTQYF
>TRBV6-4
CASSDYPRSDRGSYEQYF
>TRBV5-4
CASSLDREGDTQYF
>TRBV5-1
CASSGMGQGRTGELFF
>TRBV13
CASSVRGFGELFF
>TRBV5-1
CASSPGTGWEQYF
>TRBV6-2/TRBV6-3
CASSDPGLDNEQFF
>TRBV11-2
CASSSSGDTQYF
>TRBV4-2
CASSQEGQGYEQYF
>TRBV28
CASSLLPGHTEAFF
>TRBV5-6
CASSLATDTQYF
>TRBV2
CASSERGTFGVLFF
>TRBV4-1
CASSQDIGRGSANYGYTF
>TRBV30
CAWSLLQGDTEAFF
>TRBV5-6
CASSSDRGYYGYTF
>TRBV6-5
CASSYSIDSYYGYTF
>TRBV4-2
CASSQDVGSEQYF